This passage covers 6 T cell receptor beta chains from one sample sequenced in a study of control samples from healthy donors and cancer patients. Assay: immunoSEQ multiplex PCR; the TCRdb copy retains only in-frame clones and omits some. The sample records around 110,000 clones, 80% to 90% being singletons. Sequenced input: PBMCs. The receptors stem from a woman aged 45-65 years with colorectal cancer.

The chain uses TRBV19 and TRBJ2-5; no reliable D call. Germline V gives CDR1 LNHDA, CDR2 SQIVND (reference sequence). Trimming removed 1 base from V and 0 bases from J, with 6 bases in between. This CDR3 has 14 amino acids. The chain's CDR3 is CASSIGGNQETQYF. CDR3 sequence (DNA): TGTGCCAGTAGTATAGGGGGAAACCAAGAGACCCAGTACTTC.

The chain employs TRBV19 and TRBJ2-6; TRBD1 matches 9 bases. V lost 3 bases and J lost 0; bases outside the gene matches: 3. The germline V gene encodes CDR1 LNHDA and CDR2 SQIVND (reference sequence). The CDR3 is 17 amino acids. This CDR3 is CASSMGQGGSGANVLTF. The CDR3 bases are TGTGCCAGTAGTATGGGACAGGGTGGCTCTGGGGCCAACGTCCTGACTTTC. The full variable domain, completed using reference TRBV19 and TRBJ2-6, is DGGITQSPKYLFRKEGQNVTLSCEQNLNHDAMYWYRQDPGQGLRLIYYSQIVNDFQKGDIAEGYSVSREKKESFPLTVTSAQKNPTAFYLCASSMGQGGSGANVLTFGAGSRLTVL.

The rearrangement uses TRBV7-9 and TRBJ2-2, with D maybe TRBD1 (6 bases). V lost 5 bases and J 2 bases, leaving 9 bases between the germline ends. The CDR3 is made up of 14 amino acids. Germline lookup yields CDR1 SEHNR and CDR2 FQNEAQ (reference sequence). CDR3 DNA: TGTGCCAGCAGCCCGGGGACAAACACCGGGGAGCTGTTTTTT. It translates to CASSPGTNTGELFF.

This clone has only a few counts. The chain has TRBV28 and TRBJ1-5; 10 bases match TRBD1. Germline CDR1 reads MDHEN; CDR2 reads SYDVKM. This CDR3 is built from 13 residues. V shed 5 bases and J 14 bases; nucleotides not matched to a gene: 9. The CDR3 nucleotides read TGTGCCAGCAGTCTCCCCAGGGACAGGGGAAAGCATTTT. Encoded protein: CASSLPRDRGKHF.

This clone was observed many times. The chain has TRBV3-1 (or the pseudogene TRBV3-2) and TRBJ1-1, with D uncertain. The CDR3 runs 13 residues. CDR1 is LGHDT and CDR2 is YNNKEL in the germline V gene (reference sequence). The ends were cut back, 3 bases at V and 0 bases at J, with 5 bases in the middle. The CDR3 reads CASSHGMNTEAFF. The CDR3 DNA reads TGTGCCAGCAGCCACGGAATGAACACTGAAGCTTTCTTT.

J is TRBJ1-2 and V is TRBV2; TRBD1 agrees at 8 bases. This CDR3 is built from 17 residues. CDR1 and CDR2 from the germline V gene are SNHLY and FYNNEI. Trimming took 8 bases from V and 4 from J; bases not matched to a gene: 18. CDR3 DNA sequence: TGTGCCAGCTCTTTACAGGGGGAGGGGGGTGGGGCCTATGGCTACACCTTC. Protein: CASSLQGEGGGAYGYTF.